Listed below are T cell receptor beta chains from one sample, sequenced in a study of CD8 T cells in Susac syndrome. TCRdb used MiXCR to reprocess the immunoSEQ multiplex PCR reads, holding one entry per CDR3 protein. The table records some 180,000 distinct CDR3 sequences, about 94% of them present only once. Sequenced material: CD4+ T cells from PBMCs. The receptors were sampled from a human donor with Susac syndrome. Both conserved end residues are part of each CDR3. A D gene is named only where the DNA matches it firmly. Where a row states a size, it is once, few, many or the class of an expanded clone; other rows omit it.

D gene | J gene | V gene | clone size | CDR3 DNA | CDR3 protein
TRBD1 | TRBJ1-2 | TRBV3-1 | - | TGTGCCAGCAGCCGGCCCGGGACAGGGAAAGATGGCTACACCTTC | CASSRPGTGKDGYTF
- | TRBJ1-1 | TRBV20-1 | - | TGCAGTGCTAGGGTCGGGGCCCCGAACACTGAAGCTTTCTTT | CSARVGAPNTEAFF
- | TRBJ2-5 | TRBV27 | - | TGTGCCAGCAGTTTTTTGCAGGGGAGGGAGACCCAGTACTTC | CASSFLQGRETQYF
- | TRBJ2-1 | TRBV25-1 | - | TGTGCCAGCAGTGAGGTCGGGGATGCTGAGCAGTTCTTC | CASSEVGDAEQFF
- | TRBJ2-3 | TRBV9 | - | TGTGCCAGCAGCGTGGGGGTGGCCCCAGATACGCAGTATTTT | CASSVGVAPDTQYF
- | TRBJ2-5 | TRBV5-6 | - | TGTGCCAGCAGCTTGGGTGGGCGGGGACTTCAAGAGACCCAGTACTTC | CASSLGGRGLQETQYF
TRBD1 | TRBJ2-7 | TRBV27 | - | TGTGCCAGCAGGACGGGACAGGGCCTAGACGAGCAGTACTTC | CASRTGQGLDEQYF
TRBD2 | TRBJ2-5 | TRBV5-1 | - | TGCGCCAGCAGAAGATTAGCGGGGGGGCAAGAGACCCAGTACTTC | CASRRLAGGQETQYF
TRBD1 | TRBJ1-6 | TRBV15 | - | TGTGCCACCAGCAGATGGACAGGGAATTCACCCCTCCACTTT | CATSRWTGNSPLHF
TRBD1 | TRBJ1-6 | TRBV19 | - | TGTGCCACCTTAGGGACAGGGAATTCACCCCTCCACTTT | CATLGTGNSPLHF
TRBD2 | TRBJ2-1 | TRBV2 | - | TGTGCCAGCAGAGCGGGAGGCCCCTATCTGGAGCAGTTCTTC | CASRAGGPYLEQFF
TRBD1 | TRBJ2-1 | TRBV11-2 | - | TGTGCCAGCAGCTTAGCACCGGGACAGGGCTACAATGAGCAGTTCTTC | CASSLAPGQGYNEQFF
- | TRBJ2-1 | TRBV6-1 | - | TGTGCCAGCAGTGACCGACAGGCCAGCTCCTACAATGAGCAGTTCTTC | CASSDRQASSYNEQFF
- | TRBJ2-5 | TRBV7-2 | - | TGTGCCAGCAGCTTACCCTCAGACCCGGCCCAGTACTTC | CASSLPSDPAQYF
- | TRBJ2-1 | TRBV6-5 | - | TGTGCCAGCAGACGGGGCGGTTCCCCATCCAAGCAGTTCTTC | CASRRGGSPSKQFF
- | TRBJ1-5 | TRBV29-1 | - | TGCAGTATTGGGGAGGGGTTGGGACAGCCCCAGCATTTT | CSIGEGLGQPQHF
- | TRBJ1-1 | TRBV2 | - | TGTGCCAGCAGTGAAATAAACACTGAAGCTTTCTTT | CASSEINTEAFF
- | TRBJ2-3 | TRBV28 | once | TGTGCCAGTAGCTACAGGACAGATATGCAGTATTTT | CASSYRTDMQYF
- | TRBJ2-1 | TRBV7-2 | - | TGTGCCAGCAGCTTAGAAGGTAGGAAGTTCTTC | CASSLEGRKFF
- | TRBJ1-5 | TRBV7-8 | - | TGTGCCAGCAGCTTAGCAAGGGGGGTCGGTCAGCCCCAGCATTTT | CASSLARGVGQPQHF
- | TRBJ1-1 | TRBV29-1 | - | TGCAGCGTTGGTAAAAACACTGAAGCTTTCTTT | CSVGKNTEAFF
- | TRBJ1-4 | TRBV2 | - | TGTGCCAGCACCCCAGTCGGGGTCACTAATGAAAAACTGTTTTTT | CASTPVGVTNEKLFF
TRBD1 | TRBJ1-1 | TRBV30 | - | TGTGCCTGGAGTGTATCCCTCCGGACAGGGGGAGCTTTCTTT | CAWSVSLRTGGAFF
- | TRBJ1-6 | TRBV19 | - | TGTGCCAGTAAGAAGGACATAAATTCACCCCTCCACTTT | CASKKDINSPLHF
- | TRBJ1-1 | TRBV4-3 | once | TGCGCCAGCAGCCATGGCCGCAGGGGAAAGAACACTGAAGCTTTCTTT | CASSHGRRGKNTEAFF
TRBD1 | TRBJ2-7 | TRBV9 | - | TGTGCCAGCAGCTCAGAGACAGGGGGATCCCACGAGCAGTACTTC | CASSSETGGSHEQYF
- | TRBJ1-1 | TRBV6-1 | - | TGTGCCAGCAGTCCAACCTTGACAGCAACTGAAGCTTTCTTT | CASSPTLTATEAFF
- | TRBJ1-2 | TRBV12-3/TRBV12-4 | - | TGTGCCAGCAGTTTGGCGGGGCATGGCTACACCTTC | CASSLAGHGYTF
- | TRBJ2-1 | TRBV3-1 | - | TGTGCCAGCAGCCCCTTTCCGCTAGTCTCCTACAATGAGCAGTTCTTC | CASSPFPLVSYNEQFF
- | TRBJ2-2 | TRBV5-1 | - | TGCGCCAGCAGCTCGAGGACTACCTTAAACACCGGGGAGCTGTTTTTT | CASSSRTTLNTGELFF
TRBD1 | TRBJ2-7 | TRBV19 | - | TGTGCCAGTAGTATTGACAGGGGGCCCTTTTACGAGCAGTACTTC | CASSIDRGPFYEQYF
- | TRBJ2-3 | TRBV7-8 | - | TGTGCCAGCAGGCAGGGTCGGGGGACAGATACGCAGTATTTT | CASRQGRGTDTQYF
- | TRBJ1-2 | TRBV14 | - | TGTGCCAGCAGCCAAGTGCGAGGACAGAACTATGGCTACACCTTC | CASSQVRGQNYGYTF
- | TRBJ1-5 | TRBV4-1 | once | TGCGCCAGCAGCCAAGATCTTTTGAATAGCAATCAGCCCCAGCATTTT | CASSQDLLNSNQPQHF
- | TRBJ2-7 | TRBV3-1 | - | TGTGCCAGCAGCCAAGAGTCTATCTCCTACGAGCAGTACTTC | CASSQESISYEQYF
- | TRBJ2-2 | TRBV5-1 | - | TGCGCCAGCAGCATCGGGGCCTCTCCTGCCGGGGAGCTGTTTTTT | CASSIGASPAGELFF
- | TRBJ2-5 | TRBV3-1 | - | TGTGCCAGCAGCCAAGGACGGAATTCCCAAGAGACCCAGTACTTC | CASSQGRNSQETQYF
TRBD2 | TRBJ2-1 | TRBV7-9 | - | TGTGCCAGCAGCTTAGGCGGCGGGGCGGGAGGCAAGGATGAGCAGTTCTTC | CASSLGGGAGGKDEQFF
- | TRBJ1-2 | TRBV29-1 | - | TGCAGCGTTGAGAGGGGGTCGACGGGCGGCTACACCTTC | CSVERGSTGGYTF
TRBD2 | TRBJ2-1 | TRBV5-4 | - | TGTGCCAGCAGCCTCTCAGCGGGGTCCTACAATGAGCAGTTCTTC | CASSLSAGSYNEQFF
TRBD1 | TRBJ2-1 | TRBV12-3/TRBV12-4 | once | TGTGCCAGCAGTTTGGGGACAGGGAGTGAGTTCTTC | CASSLGTGSEFF
- | TRBJ2-7 | TRBV3-1 | - | TGTGCCAGCAGCCTTAGCGGTACCTACGAGCAGTACTTC | CASSLSGTYEQYF
- | TRBJ2-4 | TRBV29-1 | once | TGCAGCGTTGAAGAGGGGTTTGGAAACATTCAGTACTTC | CSVEEGFGNIQYF
- | TRBJ1-5 | TRBV2 | - | TGTGCCAGCACGGGGGAAAGGGATCAGCCCCAGCATTTT | CASTGERDQPQHF
- | TRBJ1-4 | TRBV20-1 | - | TGCAGTGCTAGCAGGGGATTCGGGGATGAAAAACTGTTTTTT | CSASRGFGDEKLFF
- | TRBJ1-6 | TRBV30 | - | TGTGCCATGGACTCCTATAATTCACCCCTCCACTTT | CAMDSYNSPLHF
TRBD1 | TRBJ1-1 | TRBV4-1 | - | TGCGCCAGCAGCCAGTGGACAGGGGAAGCGAACACTGAAGCTTTCTTT | CASSQWTGEANTEAFF
TRBD2 | TRBJ2-1 | TRBV11-2 | - | TGTGCCAGTAGAATGCCGGGACTAGCGGGTTCGGGCTCCTACAATGAGCAGTTCTTC | CASRMPGLAGSGSYNEQFF
- | TRBJ2-1 | TRBV27 | - | TGTGCCAGCAGTTTACGGGCGGATATCTATGAGCAGTTCTTC | CASSLRADIYEQFF
- | TRBJ1-2 | TRBV30 | - | TGTGCCTGGAGTGTACAGGAATATGACTACACCTTC | CAWSVQEYDYTF
- | TRBJ2-3 | TRBV9 | - | TGTGCCAGCAGCGGCACTCAGACGGATACGCAGTATTTT | CASSGTQTDTQYF